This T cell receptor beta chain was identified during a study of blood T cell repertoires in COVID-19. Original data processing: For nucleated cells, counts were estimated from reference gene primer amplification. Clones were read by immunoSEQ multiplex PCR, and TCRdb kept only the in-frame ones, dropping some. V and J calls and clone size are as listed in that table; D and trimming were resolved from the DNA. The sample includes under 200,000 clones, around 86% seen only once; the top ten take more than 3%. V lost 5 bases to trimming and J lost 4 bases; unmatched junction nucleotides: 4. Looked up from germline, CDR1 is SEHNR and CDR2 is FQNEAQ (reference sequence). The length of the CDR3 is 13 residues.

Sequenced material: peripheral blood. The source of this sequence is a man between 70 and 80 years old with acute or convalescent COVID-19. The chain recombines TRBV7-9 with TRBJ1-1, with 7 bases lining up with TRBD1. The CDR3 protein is CASSLQGTTEAFF. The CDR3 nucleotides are TGTGCCAGCAGCCTACAGGGGACCACTGAAGCTTTCTTT.